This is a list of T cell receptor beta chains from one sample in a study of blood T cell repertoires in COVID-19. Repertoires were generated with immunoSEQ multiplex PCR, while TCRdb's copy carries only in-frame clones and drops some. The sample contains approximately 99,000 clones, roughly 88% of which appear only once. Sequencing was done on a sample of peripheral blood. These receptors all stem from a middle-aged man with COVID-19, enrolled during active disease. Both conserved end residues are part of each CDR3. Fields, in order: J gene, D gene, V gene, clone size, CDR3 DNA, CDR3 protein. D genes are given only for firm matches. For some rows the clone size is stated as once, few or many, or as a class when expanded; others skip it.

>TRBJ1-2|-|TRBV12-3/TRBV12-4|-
TGTGCCAGCAGCCAAGACACTAACTATGGCTACACCTTC
CASSQDTNYGYTF
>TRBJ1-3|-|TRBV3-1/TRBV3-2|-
TGTGCCAGCAGCCAAAATTTCGGGGGTGGAAACACCATATATTTT
CASSQNFGGGNTIYF
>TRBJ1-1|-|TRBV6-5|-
TGTGCCAGCAGCCGGGGGGGGAGTGGGACTGAAGCTTTCTTT
CASSRGGSGTEAFF
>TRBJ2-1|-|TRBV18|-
TGTGCCAGCTCACCAGAGGTTGAGCAGTTCTTC
CASSPEVEQFF
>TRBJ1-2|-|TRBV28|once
TGTGCCAGCAGTTTAGTCACGGTAGACAGGACCTATGGCTACACCTTC
CASSLVTVDRTYGYTF
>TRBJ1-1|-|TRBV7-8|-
TGTGCCAGCAGCTTAGTCCAGAACACTGAAGCTTTCTTT
CASSLVQNTEAFF
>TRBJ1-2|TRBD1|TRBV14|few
TGTGCCAGCAGCGGACGACAGGGGACCCTCTATGGCTACACCTTC
CASSGRQGTLYGYTF
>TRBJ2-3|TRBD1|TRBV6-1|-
TGTGCCAGCAGTGGACAGGGGGTTTTGCCCACAGATACGCAGTATTTT
CASSGQGVLPTDTQYF
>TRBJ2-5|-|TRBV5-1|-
TGCGCCAGCAGCTTTCGGGAGACCCAGTACTTC
CASSFRETQYF
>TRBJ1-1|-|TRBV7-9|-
TGTGCCAGCAGCCCACCCGGTCTCGGGTCCAACACTGAAGCTTTCTTT
CASSPPGLGSNTEAFF
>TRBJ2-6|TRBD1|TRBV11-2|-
TGTGCCAGCAGCTTGCCCCCGGGACAGGGTACCGGGGCCAACGTCCTGACTTTC
CASSLPPGQGTGANVLTF
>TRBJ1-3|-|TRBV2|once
TGTGCCAGCAGTGAGCGCCAGGGATACGGAAACACCATATATTTT
CASSERQGYGNTIYF
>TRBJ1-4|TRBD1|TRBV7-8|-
TGTGCCAGCAGCTCCAAAGCCGGGACAGGGGCGGAAAAACTGTTTTTT
CASSSKAGTGAEKLFF
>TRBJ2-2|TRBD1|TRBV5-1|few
TGCGCCAGCAGCGACCAAACAGGGGGCACCGGGGAGCTGTTTTTT
CASSDQTGGTGELFF
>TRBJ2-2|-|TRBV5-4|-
TGTGCCAGCAGTCGGGACTTTTACACCGGGGAGCTGTTTTTT
CASSRDFYTGELFF
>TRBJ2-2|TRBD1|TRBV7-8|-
TGTGCCAGCAGCGCCACCCGAGACAGGGCGGTCACCGGGGAGCTGTTTTTT
CASSATRDRAVTGELFF
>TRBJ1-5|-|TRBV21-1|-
TGTGCCAGCAGGTGGAACCCCCGGCGCGGCCGGCCCCAGCATTTT
CASRWNPRRGRPQHF
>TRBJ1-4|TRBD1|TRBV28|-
TGTGCCAGCAGGTTAATGACAGGGCGGCCTTCCTATACAACTAATGAAAAACTGTTTTTT
CASRLMTGRPSYTTNEKLFF
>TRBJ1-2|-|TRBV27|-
TGTGCCAGCAGACTTACTCCAAACTATGGCTACACCTTC
CASRLTPNYGYTF
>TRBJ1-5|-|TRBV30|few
TGTGCCTGGAGTGGGGCTAGCAATCAGCCCCAGCATTTT
CAWSGASNQPQHF
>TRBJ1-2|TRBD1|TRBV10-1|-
TGCGCCAGCAGTGAGTCGTTCAGGGGGCCAATCTATGGCTACACCTTC
CASSESFRGPIYGYTF
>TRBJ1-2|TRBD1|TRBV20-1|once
TGCAGTGCTAGTTTGGACAGGTTCGCCTATGGCTACACCTTC
CSASLDRFAYGYTF
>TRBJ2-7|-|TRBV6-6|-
TGTGCCAGCAGTTACAGTCCCAGCTCCTACGAGCAGTACTTC
CASSYSPSSYEQYF
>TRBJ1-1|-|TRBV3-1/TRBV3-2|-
TGTGCCAGCAGCCTTCATTCAGGGTCGAACACTGAAGCTTTCTTT
CASSLHSGSNTEAFF
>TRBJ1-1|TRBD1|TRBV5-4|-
TGTGCCAGCAGCTTGGGCGACAGGGGAAGCGCTGAAGCTTTCTTT
CASSLGDRGSAEAFF
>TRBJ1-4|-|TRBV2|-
TGTGCCAGCAGGGATGCCAGGGGTAATGAAAAACTGTTTTTT
CASRDARGNEKLFF
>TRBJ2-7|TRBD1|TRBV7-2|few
TGTGCCAGCAGCTTATTCAAGGACAGGACCTACGAGCAGTACTTC
CASSLFKDRTYEQYF
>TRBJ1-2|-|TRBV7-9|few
TGTGCCAGCAGCACCTCGACAGGAATAAGGAGTGGCTACACCTTC
CASSTSTGIRSGYTF
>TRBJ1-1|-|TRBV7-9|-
TGTGCCAGCAGCTTTTCCTCGGGGGACACTGAAGCTTTCTTT
CASSFSSGDTEAFF
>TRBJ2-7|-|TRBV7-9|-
TGTGCCAGCAGCGGCCGATCCTTGGAGCAGTACTTC
CASSGRSLEQYF
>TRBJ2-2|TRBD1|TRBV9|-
TGTGCCAGCAGCGTAGTTGGGACAGGGAGTACCGGGGAGCTGTTTTTT
CASSVVGTGSTGELFF
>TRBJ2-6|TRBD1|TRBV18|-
TGTGCCAGCTCATCTAGAGGACAGGGGGCCTCTGGGGCCAACGTCCTGACTTTC
CASSSRGQGASGANVLTF
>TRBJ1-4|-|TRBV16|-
TGTGCCAGCAGCCGATTCTCCAGGGGTACTAATGAAAAACTGTTTTTT
CASSRFSRGTNEKLFF
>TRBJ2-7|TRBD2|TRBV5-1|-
TGCGCCAGCAGCGCCTCCCGGGAGGACGGTGCCTACGAGCAGTACTTC
CASSASREDGAYEQYF
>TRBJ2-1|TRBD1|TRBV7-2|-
TGTGCCAGCAGCAAGGCCGGGACAGGGGGCTTTGAGCAGTTCTTC
CASSKAGTGGFEQFF
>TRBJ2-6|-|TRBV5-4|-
TGTGCCAGCAGCGCACGGGGGATCAACGTCCTGACTTTC
CASSARGINVLTF
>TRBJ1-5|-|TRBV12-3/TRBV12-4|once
TGTGCCAGCAGTTGGAGGGAGCGGCAGCCCCAGCATTTT
CASSWRERQPQHF
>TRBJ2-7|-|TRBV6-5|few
TGTGCCAGCAGTTACTCGATTCAGGGAGGCCACGAGCAGTACTTC
CASSYSIQGGHEQYF
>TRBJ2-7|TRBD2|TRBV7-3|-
TGTGCCAGCAGCCAGAGTAGCGGGGGACTAACGCCGTACGAGCAGTACTTC
CASSQSSGGLTPYEQYF
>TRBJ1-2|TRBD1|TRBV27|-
TGTGCCAGCAGCTTGGGACAGGGGGCTTTAGGCTACACCTTC
CASSLGQGALGYTF